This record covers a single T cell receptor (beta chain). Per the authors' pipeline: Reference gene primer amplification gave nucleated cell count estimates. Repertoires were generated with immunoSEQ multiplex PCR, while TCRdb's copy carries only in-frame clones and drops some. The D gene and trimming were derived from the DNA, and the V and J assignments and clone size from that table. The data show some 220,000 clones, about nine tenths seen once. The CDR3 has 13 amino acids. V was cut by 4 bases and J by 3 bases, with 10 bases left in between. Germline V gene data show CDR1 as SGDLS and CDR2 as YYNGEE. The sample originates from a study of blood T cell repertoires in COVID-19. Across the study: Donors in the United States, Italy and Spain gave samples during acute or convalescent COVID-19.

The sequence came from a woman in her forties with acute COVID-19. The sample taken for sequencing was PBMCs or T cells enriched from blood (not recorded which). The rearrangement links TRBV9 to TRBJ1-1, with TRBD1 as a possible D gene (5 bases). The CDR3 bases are TGTGCCAGCAGCTCCCGGGGGTACACTGAAGCTTTCTTT. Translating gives CASSSRGYTEAFF.